Here is one T cell receptor beta chain with its context. This sample stems from a study of blood T cell repertoires in COVID-19. Study processing details: Reference gene primer amplification gave nucleated cell count estimates. Method: immunoSEQ multiplex PCR; TCRdb's copy keeps in-frame clones and lacks some. V and J calls and clone size follow that table, whereas D and trimming were derived from the DNA. The sample yields around 180,000 clones, around two thirds seen once. Trimming at V came to 5 bases and at J to 1 base, leaving 9 bases not matched to a gene. Germline CDR1 SGHAT, CDR2 FQNNGV. The length of the CDR3 is 16 residues.

This receptor was taken from a woman aged 80 or over with acute or convalescent COVID-19. The sample was peripheral blood. J is TRBJ2-3 and V is TRBV11-2; 7 nucleotides agree with TRBD1. In DNA form, the CDR3 reads TGTGCCAGCAGCAAGCGGTGGCAGGGGGGCACAGATACGCAGTATTTT. Translation gives CASSKRWQGGTDTQYF.